The 4 T cell receptor beta chains given below trace back to one sample, sequenced in a study of shared clonotypes between healthy human individuals. Produced via immunoSEQ multiplex PCR; TCRdb's table is partial and in-frame only. The data hold about 450,000 clones, with 79% observed a single time. Sequencing input: PBMCs. These receptors all stem from a woman in her thirties or forties in good health. Some clones in this sample may be carry-over from other donors' samples.

V is TRBV7-2 and J is TRBJ1-3; D call uncertain. Germline values: CDR1 SGHTA, CDR2 FQGNSA. The CDR3 spans 13 residues. V lost 2 bases and J lost 5, with 7 bases in between. DNA for the CDR3: TGTGCCAGCAGCTTATCGGGGAGAAACACCATATATTTT. Translated, it gives CASSLSGRNTIYF.

V and J are TRBV18 and TRBJ2-5; possibly TRBD1 for D (6 bases). V was shortened by 6 bases and J by 5 bases, with 13 bases between the two germline ends. The CDR3 totals 13 residues. Germline assignment: CDR1 KGHSH and CDR2 LQKENI. CDR3 in DNA: TGTGCCAGCTCCATCGGGCAGGGGGAGACCCAGTACTTC. Its protein is CASSIGQGETQYF. The variable domain in full, completed from reference TRBV18 and TRBJ2-5, reads NAGVMQNPRHLVRRRGQEARLRCSPMKGHSHVYWYRQLPEEGLKFMVYLQKENIIDESGMPKERFSAEFPKEGPSILRIQQVVRGDSAAYFCASSIGQGETQYFGPGTRLLVL.

This clone has just a few counts. V gene TRBV2 combines with J gene TRBJ1-1, with D possibly TRBD1 on 6 matching bases. CDR3 length: 14 amino acids. The germline V and J ends were trimmed by 4 bases and 2 bases, with 11 bases remaining between them. Germline V gene data show CDR1 as SNHLY and CDR2 as FYNNEI. The CDR3 here is CASSVGRGNTEAFF. In DNA form, the CDR3 reads TGTGCCAGCAGTGTCGGCAGGGGAAACACTGAAGCTTTCTTT.

The chain joins TRBV7-9 to TRBJ2-3; 7 bases agree with TRBD1. V shed 5 bases, J shed 4 bases, and the junction held 6 bases outside the gene matches. The CDR3 has 14 amino acids. Per the germline V gene, CDR1 is SEHNR and CDR2 is FQNEAQ (reference sequence). CDR3 sequence: CASSIPGQPDTQYF. The CDR3 nucleotides are TGTGCCAGCAGCATTCCGGGACAGCCAGATACGCAGTATTTT.